One T cell receptor (beta chain) is described in this entry. What it binds is not known. Trimming stripped 6 bases from V and 5 bases from J, with 14 bases between. Germline V gene lookup returns CDR1 SQVTM and CDR2 ANQGSEA. CDR3 length equals 12 residues. Primers included in the PCR were 60 Vbeta and 13 Jbeta primers. Generated by immunoSEQ multiplex PCR, the TCRdb table keeps only in-frame clones and is missing some. The table lists 200,000 or so clones, 76% of them singletons. The data were taken from a study of cytomegalovirus exposure and HLA in healthy donors. Whole-study findings and limits: Previously analyzed data showed that most TCR beta V segments were productive at a frequency of about 87% or about 30%. Some TCR beta chains (about 180 of them) were listed as cytomegalovirus-associated. Reported results showed that the classifier diagnosed cytomegalovirus status with high specificity and sensitivity. Reportedly, a later analysis found an Asian-associated ancestry cluster had fewer N-insertions than the approximately 640-donor mean.

Sequencing was performed on PBMCs. The V call is TRBV29-1, the J call TRBJ2-7; weak D call: TRBD2 (6 bases). The TCR sequence derives from a man aged 18-30 years in good health and CMV-seronegative. DNA of the CDR3: TGCAGCGTGGGGCGGGGTTCCCACGAGCAGTACTTC. Encoded protein: CSVGRGSHEQYF.